The entry that follows covers one T cell receptor beta chain sequence. This record belongs to a study of blood T cell repertoires in COVID-19. Study processing details: Estimation of nucleated cell counts relied on the amplification of reference gene primers. The assay was immunoSEQ multiplex PCR, and TCRdb's table has in-frame clones only and misses some. That table gives V, J and clone size, and the DNA gave D and trimming. The table lists a few hundred thousand clones, roughly nine tenths of them singletons, with 2% to 2.5% in the top ten. V lost 5 bases and J lost 6, with 23 bases in between. The germline V gene has CDR1 SGHTS and CDR2 YDEGEE. The CDR3 loop spans 16 amino acids.

The sequenced sample consisted of peripheral blood. V gene TRBV5-8 combines with J gene TRBJ1-1; possible D gene TRBD1, 5 bases. The receptor was isolated from a man aged 50 to 59 with acute or convalescent COVID-19. CDR3 sequence (DNA): TGTGCCAGCAGGCGACGAGGAGGGGCCGGGCCCCCTGAAGCTTTCTTT. The encoded protein is CASRRRGGAGPPEAFF.